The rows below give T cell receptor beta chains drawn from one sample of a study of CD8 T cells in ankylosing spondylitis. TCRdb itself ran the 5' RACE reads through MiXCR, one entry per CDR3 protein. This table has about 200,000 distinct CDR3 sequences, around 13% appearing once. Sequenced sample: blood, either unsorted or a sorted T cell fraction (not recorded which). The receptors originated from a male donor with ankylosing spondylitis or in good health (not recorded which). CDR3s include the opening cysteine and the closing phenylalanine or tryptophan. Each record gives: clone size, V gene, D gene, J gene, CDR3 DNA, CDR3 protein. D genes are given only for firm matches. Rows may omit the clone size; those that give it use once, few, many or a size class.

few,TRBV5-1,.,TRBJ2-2,TGCGCCAGCAGCCCGGACAGATACACCGGGGAGCTGTTTTTT,CASSPDRYTGELFF
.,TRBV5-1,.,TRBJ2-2,TGCGCCAGCAGCTTGGTGGGGGTGACAAGCAACACCGGGGAGCTGTTTTTT,CASSLVGVTSNTGELFF
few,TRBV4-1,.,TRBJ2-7,TGCGCCAGCACCCCCGGCGTGGGGGCGGACGAGCAGTACTTC,CASTPGVGADEQYF
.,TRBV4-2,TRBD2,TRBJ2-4,TGTGCCAGCAGCCAAGATTTGGGACTAGCGGGAGCCAAAAACATTCAGTACTTC,CASSQDLGLAGAKNIQYF
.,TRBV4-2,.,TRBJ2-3,TGTGCCAGCAGCCACCCGGAAAGGGAGGGCACAGATACGCAGTATTTT,CASSHPEREGTDTQYF
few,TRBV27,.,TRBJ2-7,TGTGCCAGCAGTGTTGGAGGCGAGCAGTACTTC,CASSVGGEQYF
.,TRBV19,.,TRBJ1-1,TGTGCCAGTAGCAGGGATGGGGCGACTGAAGCTTTCTTT,CASSRDGATEAFF
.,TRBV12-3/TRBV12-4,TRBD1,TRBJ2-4,TGTGCCAGCAGTTTACAGGGGGTGGCCAAAAACATTCAGTACTTC,CASSLQGVAKNIQYF
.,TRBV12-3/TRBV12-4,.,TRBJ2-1,TGTGCCAGCAGTCCTAGCAGACATGAGCAGTTCTTC,CASSPSRHEQFF
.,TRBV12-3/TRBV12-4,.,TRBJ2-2,TGTGCCAGCGGCCAAGTTGGGACACCGAACACCGGGGAGCTGTTTTTT,CASGQVGTPNTGELFF
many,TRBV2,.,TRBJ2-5,TGTGCCAGCAGTGAAGCGTGGGGCCAAGAGACCCAGTACTTC,CASSEAWGQETQYF
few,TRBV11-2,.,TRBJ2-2,TGTGCCAGCAGGTCGGAGCACGGGGAGCTGTTTTTT,CASRSEHGELFF
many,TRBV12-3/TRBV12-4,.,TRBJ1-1,TGTGCCAGCAGAGGCCCCCGGGACATACGGAACACTGAAGCTTTCTTT,CASRGPRDIRNTEAFF
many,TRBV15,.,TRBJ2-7,TGTGCCACCAGCCCGGGGGAGACCTACGAGCAGTACTTC,CATSPGETYEQYF